This TCR beta chain originates from a study of OX40 agonist ivuxolimab in advanced cancers. The protocol was immunoSEQ multiplex PCR, while the TCRdb copy is restricted to in-frame clones and leaves out a portion. The sample shows around 69,000 clones, around 89% of them seen only once. A history of autoimmune disease or systemic immunosuppression excluded patients. This CDR3 spans 12 amino acids. The germline V gene has CDR1 LNHDA and CDR2 SQIVND (reference sequence). V gave up 3 bases and J gave up 6 bases, with 7 bases separating them. The chain carries TRBV19 and TRBJ2-3; D call uncertain. This TCR derives from an adult with an advanced solid tumor such as melanoma, head and neck, liver or kidney cancer. The sample here was CD4+ or CD8+ T cells sorted from blood, taken in a trial of the OX40 agonist ivuxolimab. CDR3 in amino acids: CASSMASDTQYF. In DNA, the CDR3 is TGTGCCAGTAGTATGGCCTCCGATACGCAGTATTTT. Drawing the rest from reference TRBV19 and TRBJ2-3, the complete variable domain is DGGITQSPKYLFRKEGQNVTLSCEQNLNHDAMYWYRQDPGQGLRLIYYSQIVNDFQKGDIAEGYSVSREKKESFPLTVTSAQKNPTAFYLCASSMASDTQYFGPGTRLTVL.